This TCR beta chain was retrieved from a study of blood T cells in healthy people across ages. Study-level findings and limits: PBMC samples, being unsorted, prevented any conclusive comparison of naive and antigen-experienced cells. It was the long-lived donors that had more naive CD4+ cells and higher diversity than aged donors.

Primers used in a second PCR of about 6 to 12 cycles were a sample-barcoded 5' primer and a J-beta primer mix. Sequencing yielded, for each sample, at least 3 million paired-end reads carrying CDR3. MiXCR was run by TCRdb on the 5' RACE reads, yielding one entry per CDR3 protein. This sample has more than 1,400,000 distinct CDR3 sequences, with 42% found just once. This CDR3 is built from 17 residues. V lost 4 bases and J 5 bases, leaving 20 bases between the germline ends. Germline V CDR1 and CDR2: SGHTA, FQGNSA. A minimum of 6 million PBMCs was isolated per sample. A note on this clonotype: Its antigen is still unknown.

The source material was blood. The chain has TRBV7-2 and TRBJ2-2; D is possibly TRBD2 (5 bases). This clonotype was sampled from a woman in her late teens or twenties in good health. The CDR3 loop is CASSSSLQAGATGELFF. CDR3 nucleotides: TGTGCCAGCAGCTCCTCTTTGCAGGCGGGTGCGACCGGGGAGCTGTTTTTT.